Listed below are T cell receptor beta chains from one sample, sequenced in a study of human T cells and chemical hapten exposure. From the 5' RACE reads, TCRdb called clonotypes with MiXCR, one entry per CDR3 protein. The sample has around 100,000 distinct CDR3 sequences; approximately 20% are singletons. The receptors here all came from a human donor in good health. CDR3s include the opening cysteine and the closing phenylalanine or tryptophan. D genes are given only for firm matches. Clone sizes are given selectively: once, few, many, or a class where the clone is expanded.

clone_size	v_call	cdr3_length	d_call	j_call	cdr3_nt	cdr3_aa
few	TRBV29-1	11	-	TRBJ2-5	TGCAGCGTCCGAACTGACTGGACCCAGTACTTC	CSVRTDWTQYF
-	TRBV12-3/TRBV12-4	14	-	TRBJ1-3	TGTGCCAGCAGCCCCGGGATGCGCGGAAACACCATATATTTT	CASSPGMRGNTIYF
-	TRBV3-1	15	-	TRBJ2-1	TGTGCCAGCAGCCAAGAAAGGCAGGGGCCCAATGAGCAGTTCTTC	CASSQERQGPNEQFF
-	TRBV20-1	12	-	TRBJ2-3	TGCAGTGCTAGACAGGGGTCGGATACGCAGTATTTT	CSARQGSDTQYF
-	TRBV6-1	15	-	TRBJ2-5	TGTGCCAGCAGTGAAGCCAGCGTAGACCAAGAGACCCAGTACTTC	CASSEASVDQETQYF
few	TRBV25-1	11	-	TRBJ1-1	TGTGCCAGCAGGAAAAACACTGAAGCTTTCTTT	CASRKNTEAFF
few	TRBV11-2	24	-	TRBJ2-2	TGTGCCAGCAGGACCATTCGGCCCTCGGTGGTAAAGGGTTCTACTAGCTCGAACACCGGGGAGCTGTTTTTT	CASRTIRPSVVKGSTSSNTGELFF
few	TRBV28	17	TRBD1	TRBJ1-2	TGTGCCAGCAGTTTTGGGACAGGGGCCCTGGGAACCTCTGGCTACACCTTC	CASSFGTGALGTSGYTF
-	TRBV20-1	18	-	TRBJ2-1	TGCAGTGCTAGGAGTCTGGCGGGAGTAGGGGGCTCCTACAATGAGCAGTTCTTC	CSARSLAGVGGSYNEQFF
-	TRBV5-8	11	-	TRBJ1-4	TGTGCCAGCAGCTGGAGCGAAAAACTGTTTTTT	CASSWSEKLFF
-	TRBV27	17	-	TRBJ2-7	TGTGCCAGCAGTCCCCTTGGACAGCCAAAATACAACTACGAGCAGTACTTC	CASSPLGQPKYNYEQYF
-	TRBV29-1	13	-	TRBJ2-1	TGCAGCGTTCGGAGGAACTCCTACAATGAGCAGTTCTTC	CSVRRNSYNEQFF
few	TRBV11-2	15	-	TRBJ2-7	TGTGCCAGCAGCTCCTTAAGGGACGCGGCCGGTGAGCAGTACTTC	CASSSLRDAAGEQYF
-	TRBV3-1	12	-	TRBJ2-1	TGTGCCAGCAGCGCAGGAGGAGTTGAGCAGTTCTTC	CASSAGGVEQFF
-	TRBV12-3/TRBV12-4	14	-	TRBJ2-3	TGTGCCAGCAGTTTCTTGAACGTCGGAGATACGCAGTATTTT	CASSFLNVGDTQYF
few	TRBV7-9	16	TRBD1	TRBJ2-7	TGTGCCAGCAGCCCCAGGACAGGCATTAGCTCCTACGAGCAGTACTTC	CASSPRTGISSYEQYF
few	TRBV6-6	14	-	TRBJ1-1	TGTGCCAGCAGTTACACAGGGTTGAACACTGAAGCTTTCTTT	CASSYTGLNTEAFF
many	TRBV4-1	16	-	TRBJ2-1	TGCGCCAGCAGCCAAGTCGACATGGGCTTTGTCAATGAGCAGTTCTTC	CASSQVDMGFVNEQFF
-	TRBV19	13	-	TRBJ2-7	TGTGCCAGTAGTATAGATCGGGAGCACGAGCAGTACTTC	CASSIDREHEQYF
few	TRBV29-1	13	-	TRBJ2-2	TGCAGCGTCTCTAGAGGAAGCACCGGGGAGCTGTTTTTT	CSVSRGSTGELFF
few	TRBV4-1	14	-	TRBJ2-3	TGCGCCAGCAGCCAAGATCTAGCCCCAGATACGCAGTATTTT	CASSQDLAPDTQYF